This T cell receptor (beta chain) was sequenced in a study of T cell changes during pregnancy in multiple sclerosis. The CDR3 loop spans 14 amino acids. V lost 4 bases to trimming and J lost 5 bases; unmatched junction nucleotides: 5. In germline, CDR1 is LNHDA, CDR2 SQIVND (reference sequence). Measured with immunoSEQ multiplex PCR; TCRdb has only the in-frame clones, and not every one. The sample holds under 95,000 clones, about 89% seen once. The clonotype originates from a female donor with multiple sclerosis, enrolled in a pregnancy study. Here the sequenced sample was CD4+ T cells from peripheral blood mononuclear cells, taken before pregnancy. This chain joins TRBV19 and TRBJ2-1; 7 nucleotides line up with TRBD2. The CDR3 DNA is TGTGCCAGTAGTACTAGCGGAATTAACAATGAGCAGTTCTTC. Its translation: CASSTSGINNEQFF.